The clone carrying this T cell receptor (beta chain) has at least ten counts. The target antigen is unknown. This sample was included in a study of regulatory T cells in long-lasting Graves disease. Study-wide points: Having few samples may have compromised the accuracy.

Time point described: newly diagnosed GD, antithyroid drugs for less than 3 months. The TCR library was made from RNA that had been extracted from PBMCs in TRIzol. CDR1 is MDHEN, CDR2 SYDVKM, per germline. CDR3 length equals 14 residues. Trimming cost V 4 bases and J 2 bases, with 12 bases left between them. For TCR beta, libraries came from iRepertoire HTBI primers and Arm-PCR of CDR3 regions. TCRdb reprocessed the multiplex PCR reads with MiXCR, giving one entry per CDR3 protein. Of about 520,000 distinct CDR3 sequences detected, 12% appear once; the ten largest clones hold roughly 8.9%. This same sample was also part of a study on T cells in Graves' hyperthyroidism and ophthalmopathy. That report adds: The hyperthyroidism patients had all been newly diagnosed, and their disease duration was under 2 months. Their ages ranged from 18 to 65 years. Uncontrolled infections, other autoimmune diseases, pregnancy or lactation led to exclusion of patients. HTBI primers were employed in a first-round RT-PCR of the TCR CDR3.

This specimen was peripheral blood mononuclear cells (PBMCs), taken at new diagnosis, from a patient treated with antithyroid drugs. The clonotype originates from a woman aged 25 to 39 with Graves disease. V is TRBV28 and J is TRBJ2-7; D might be TRBD1 or TRBD2, each matching 6 bases. The DNA for the CDR3 is TGTGCCAGCAGTTCTAGGGGGGAAACCTACGAGCAGTACTTC. Translating gives CASSSRGETYEQYF.